The T cell receptor (beta chain) under discussion was sequenced for a study of T cells after yellow fever vaccination. Production of TCR cDNA was by 5'RACE template switching, which also added a universal primer site and UMIs. MiXCR, run by TCRdb on the 5' RACE reads, gives a single entry per CDR3 protein. The repertoire holds fewer than 450,000 distinct CDR3 sequences, with around 8.1% as singletons. This clonotype showed up just a few times. Germline CDR1 MRHNA, CDR2 SNTAGT. J was trimmed by 7 bases and V by 1 base; bases with no gene match: 8. The CDR3 has 16 residues. The sequences come from PBMCs, collected around 45 days after the first yellow fever vaccination. The TCR was taken from a man aged 18 to 29 who received the YFV17D yellow fever vaccine. This rearrangement joins TRBV6-4 to TRBJ2-1, with 9 bases aligning to TRBD1. CDR3: CASSDFTGGASNEQFF. CDR3 nucleotides: TGTGCCAGCAGTGACTTTACAGGGGGCGCCTCTAATGAGCAGTTCTTC.